The TCR beta chain described here comes from a study of cytomegalovirus exposure and HLA in healthy donors. The PCR employed 60 Vbeta primers together with 13 Jbeta primers. Measured with immunoSEQ multiplex PCR; TCRdb has only the in-frame clones, and not every one. Of 100,000 to 140,000 clones in the sample, around 67% were seen once. This clone was found a few times. The antigen is undetermined. General study points: Being productive about 87% or about 30% of the time was typical of most TCR beta V segments in an earlier analysis. Likely technical artifact: a cluster of highly shared sequence variants. A few CMV-associated chains proved CMV antigen-specific in vitro.

CDR1 SGHRS and CDR2 YFSETQ come from the germline V gene. The CDR3 consists of 13 residues. The germline V and J ends were trimmed by 2 bases and 5 bases, with 10 bases remaining between them. The donors, nominally healthy at sampling, likely had unrecorded immune exposures. The rearrangement joins TRBV5-1 to TRBJ2-5; weak D call: TRBD2 (5 bases). What was sequenced was PBMCs. This clonotype originated in a woman aged 40 to 55 in good health and CMV-seropositive. This chain's CDR3 is CASSFAGGETQYF. Here the CDR3 DNA reads TGCGCCAGCAGCTTTGCGGGCGGGGAGACCCAGTACTTC.